This passage covers 7 T cell receptor beta chains from one sample sequenced in a study of shared clonotypes between healthy human individuals. The assay was immunoSEQ multiplex PCR, and TCRdb's table has in-frame clones only and misses some. The sample records 2 million to 2.5 million clones, around 95% being singletons. The sample consisted of naive CD4+ T cells sorted from blood. Subset of the sample: CD45RA+ positively selected. The receptors derive from a young man in good health.

With regard to this clone: Distinct nucleotide sequences in the sample also encode this CDR3. J is TRBJ2-7 and V is TRBV4-3; D call uncertain. CDR1 and CDR2 (germline): LGHNA, YSLEER. Trimming took 0 bases from V and 1 from J, leaving 4 bases between them. CDR3 length: 13 residues. CDR3 nucleotides: TGCGCCAGCAGCCAAGAACGGTCCTACGAGCAGTACTTC. It specifies CASSQERSYEQYF.

The rearrangement links TRBV5-4 to TRBJ1-6; D remains ambiguous. CDR1 and CDR2 (germline): SGHNT, YYREEE (reference sequence). CDR3 size: 14 residues. V was pared by 2 bases and J by 9 bases, with 12 bases between. The CDR3 spells CASSFDKGFSPLHF. DNA for the CDR3: TGTGCCAGCAGCTTTGACAAAGGGTTTTCACCCCTCCACTTT.

The V gene is TRBV28, the J gene TRBJ2-2, with a possible D match to TRBD2 (5 bases). Germline CDR1 and CDR2: MDHEN and SYDVKM. Trimming took 3 bases from V and 7 from J, leaving 12 bases between them. The CDR3 is 14 residues long. The DNA for the CDR3 is TGTGCCAGCAGTTTCGCTAGCCTGGGCGGGGAGCTGTTTTTT. Its protein is CASSFASLGGELFF.

This clone showed up just once. The V gene is TRBV14, the J gene TRBJ2-7, with TRBD1 as a possible D gene (6 bases). Deletions cut 4 bases from V and 4 bases from J, with 17 bases between. Germline V gene sequence: CDR1 SGHDN, CDR2 FVKESK. The CDR3 totals 15 residues. CDR3 coding DNA: TGTGCCAGCAGCCCAATACAGGGCGCCCCATACGAGCAGTACTTC. Protein sequence: CASSPIQGAPYEQYF. Full variable domain (missing parts from reference TRBV14 and TRBJ2-7): EAGVTQFPSHSVIEKGQTVTLRCDPISGHDNLYWYRRVMGKEIKFLLHFVKESKQDESGMPNNRFLAERTGGTYSTLKVQPAELEDSGVYFCASSPIQGAPYEQYFGPGTRLTVT.

The chain links TRBV2 to TRBJ2-3, with 9 bases aligning to TRBD1. After removal of 11 bases from V and 2 bases from J, the junction contained 5 bases not matched to a gene. The germline V gene encodes CDR1 SNHLY and CDR2 FYNNEI. The CDR3 totals 13 residues. CDR3 sequence: CALGDRVTDTQYF. The DNA of the CDR3 is TGTGCCTTAGGGGACAGGGTCACAGATACGCAGTATTTT.

V gene TRBV5-5 combines with J gene TRBJ1-2, with TRBD1 matching over 9 bases. CDR1 is SGHKS, CDR2 YYEKEE, per germline (reference sequence). The CDR3 spans 14 residues. After removal of 6 bases from V and 8 bases from J, the junction contained 11 bases not matched to a gene. CDR3 coding DNA: TGTGCCAGCAACCTTGGGACAGGGTCTCTCGGCTACACCTTC. This sequence encodes CASNLGTGSLGYTF.

The chain couples TRBV6-5 to TRBJ2-3, with D perhaps TRBD2 (5 bases). The CDR3 sequence is 15 residues long. Germline V gives CDR1 MNHEY, CDR2 SVGAGI. Trimming took off 2 bases at V and 5 bases at J, with 14 bases between the two ends. CDR3 sequence reads: CASSYAPAARDTQYF. DNA of the CDR3: TGTGCCAGCAGTTACGCCCCAGCGGCAAGAGATACGCAGTATTTT.